This T cell receptor (beta chain) came from a study of shared T cell receptors in the human thymus. Clones were read by immunoSEQ multiplex PCR, and TCRdb kept only the in-frame ones, dropping some. The sample shows roughly 550,000 clones, 78% of them seen only once. This clone was picked up a small number of times. Per the germline V gene, CDR1 is SGHRS and CDR2 is YFSETQ. The CDR3 sequence is 19 residues long. With 6 bases clipped from V and 4 bases from J, the junction kept 19 bases outside the gene matches. This sample also appeared in a second study, on human thymus T cells. That investigation notes: Healthy Finnish infants undergoing corrective surgery for congenital heart defects provided the donor material. The thymus was resected at corrective cardiac surgery. Blood and thymic repertoires both appeared biased in V and J gene usage. Highly overlapping thymic repertoires in unrelated individuals were reported by related research.

The chain uses TRBV5-1 and TRBJ2-1, with 10 nucleotides matching TRBD2. The sample comprised thymocytes. The receptor was isolated from a boy younger than two with a congenital heart defect. CDR3 in amino acids: CASTTPGLAHTYLYNEQFF. The CDR3 region has the DNA TGCGCCAGCACGACCCCGGGACTAGCGCACACTTACCTATACAATGAGCAGTTCTTC. The variable domain in full, completed from reference TRBV5-1 and TRBJ2-1, reads KAGVTQTPRYLIKTRGQQVTLSCSPISGHRSVSWYQQTPGQGLQFLFEYFSETQRNKGNFPGRFSGRQFSNSRSEMNVSTLELGDSALYLCASTTPGLAHTYLYNEQFFGPGTRLTVL.